This T cell receptor (beta chain) was observed in a study of Ad26.COV2.S vaccination and SARS-CoV-2 variants. About this clone: What it binds is unknown.

Study results and limitations: The analyses of TCR breadth and depth may have understated the size of total T cell responses.

Repertoires were generated with immunoSEQ multiplex PCR, while TCRdb's copy carries only in-frame clones and drops some. The sample yields over 100,000 clones, around 80% seen once. The germline CDR1 and CDR2 sequences are WNHNN and SYGVQD (reference sequence). The ends were cut back, 4 bases at V and 4 bases at J, with 14 bases in the middle. This CDR3 comprises 15 residues. This TCR was sampled from a human donor who had recovered from COVID-19. The gene calls are TRBV10-1 and TRBJ2-1; TRBD2 is a possible D gene (6 bases). The source was peripheral blood, collected after recovery from COVID-19. The chain's CDR3 is CASSGTGTGYNEQFF. CDR3 sequence (DNA): TGCGCCAGCAGTGGTACCGGGACTGGGTACAATGAGCAGTTCTTC.